Following are 10 T cell receptor beta chains from one sample sequenced in a study of cytomegalovirus exposure and HLA in healthy donors. The PCR made use of 60 Vbeta and 13 Jbeta primers. The protocol was immunoSEQ multiplex PCR, while the TCRdb copy is restricted to in-frame clones and leaves out a portion. The sample includes 200,000 to 250,000 clones, 75% to 90% seen only once; the top ten take 0.95% to 1.1%. The specimen was PBMCs. The receptor source for this set is a woman aged 18-29 years in good health and CMV-seronegative.

The gene calls are TRBV7-2 and TRBJ1-6; TRBD1 might be the D (6 bases). CDR3 length: 13 amino acids. CDR1 SGHTA and CDR2 FQGNSA come from the germline V gene. Trimming took off 5 bases at V and 9 bases at J, with 11 bases between the two ends. For the CDR3, the DNA is TGTGCCAGCAGCCCTCGGGACATTTCACCCCTCCACTTT. Encoded protein: CASSPRDISPLHF.

This rearrangement joins TRBV6-6 to TRBJ1-5; D is unresolved. V lost 7 bases to trimming and J lost 2 bases, with 12 bases between them. Looked up from germline, CDR1 is MNHNY and CDR2 is SVGAGI (reference sequence). CDR3 size: 14 residues. CDR3 DNA sequence: TGTGCCAGCAACCGAGGAACCGGCAATCAGCCCCAGCATTTT. Encoded protein: CASNRGTGNQPQHF.

The genes are TRBV6-1 and TRBJ2-5, with TRBD1 as a possible D gene (6 bases). The closer fit of TRBJ2-7 to the DNA end suggests the J call may be wrong. CDR1 and CDR2 (germline): MNHNS, SASEGT. This CDR3 region has 14 residues. Here the CDR3 DNA reads TGTGCCAGCACCAGGGGTCCGAGCTCCTACGAGCAGTACTTC. It is translated as CASTRGPSSYEQYF.

V and J are TRBV7-2 and TRBJ2-5; D may be TRBD1 (6 bases). This CDR3 has 13 amino acids. Trimming stripped 3 bases from V and 3 bases from J, with 8 bases between. In germline, CDR1 is SGHTA, CDR2 FQGNSA. This chain's CDR3 is CASSLGQKETQYF. The CDR3, as DNA: TGTGCCAGCAGCTTGGGACAAAAAGAGACCCAGTACTTC.

Remarks on this clone: The junction differs from germline at one of its ends, possibly a read error. The rearrangement links TRBV29-1 to TRBJ2-5, with TRBD1 matching over 7 bases. This CDR3 is 12 amino acids long. The V gene's germline CDR1 is SQVTM and CDR2 ANQGSEA. The CDR3 DNA is TGCAGCGTTGAGACAGGGTTGGAGACCCGGTACTTC. This gives the protein CSVETGLETRYF.

The chain combines TRBV28 with TRBJ2-5; TRBD2 is a possible D gene (7 bases). Germline values: CDR1 MDHEN, CDR2 SYDVKM. Deletions cut 1 base from V and 8 bases from J, with 32 bases between. This CDR3 spans 20 amino acids. The DNA of the CDR3 is TGTGCCAGCAGTTTATCCTTTGAGGGAGGGGGAGGTGGGGTAACGGTAACCCAGTACTTC. It specifies CASSLSFEGGGGGVTVTQYF.

The rearrangement joins TRBV2 to TRBJ1-2, with 8 positions matching TRBD1. The CDR3 is 13 residues long. Germline V gene data show CDR1 as SNHLY and CDR2 as FYNNEI. V lost 6 bases to trimming and J lost 7 bases; unmatched junction nucleotides: 7. Here the CDR3 DNA reads TGTGCCAGCAGGGGCGACAGGGGAGGTGGCTACACCTTC. Translation gives CASRGDRGGGYTF.

This clone was seen only once. The rearrangement links TRBV5-1 to TRBJ2-1; TRBD2 agrees at 9 bases. CDR1 is SGHRS, CDR2 YFSETQ, per germline. The V segment lost 2 bases and the J segment 5 bases; nucleotides outside the gene matches: 2. The CDR3 covers 14 residues. CDR3 sequence reads: CASSLAGGNNEQFF. The CDR3 DNA is TGCGCCAGCAGCTTAGCGGGGGGAAACAATGAGCAGTTCTTC.

This rearrangement joins TRBV7-2 to TRBJ1-5, with D tentatively TRBD1 (5 bases). CDR3 length: 16 residues. Germline values: CDR1 SGHTA, CDR2 FQGNSA. Trimming cost V 2 bases and J 1 base, with 12 bases left between them. CDR3 nucleotide sequence: TGTGCCAGCAGCTTATCAAGGGGCCGAAGCAATCAGCCCCAGCATTTT. Its protein is CASSLSRGRSNQPQHF.

This sequence joins TRBV5-8 and TRBJ1-5; D gene unclear. Trimming stripped 4 bases from V and 6 bases from J, with 5 bases between. CDR1 is SGHTS and CDR2 is YDEGEE in the germline V gene. The CDR3 consists of 11 residues. CDR3 nucleotide sequence: TGTGCCAGCAGCCTCCTTCAGCCCCAGCATTTT. This codes for CASSLLQPQHF.